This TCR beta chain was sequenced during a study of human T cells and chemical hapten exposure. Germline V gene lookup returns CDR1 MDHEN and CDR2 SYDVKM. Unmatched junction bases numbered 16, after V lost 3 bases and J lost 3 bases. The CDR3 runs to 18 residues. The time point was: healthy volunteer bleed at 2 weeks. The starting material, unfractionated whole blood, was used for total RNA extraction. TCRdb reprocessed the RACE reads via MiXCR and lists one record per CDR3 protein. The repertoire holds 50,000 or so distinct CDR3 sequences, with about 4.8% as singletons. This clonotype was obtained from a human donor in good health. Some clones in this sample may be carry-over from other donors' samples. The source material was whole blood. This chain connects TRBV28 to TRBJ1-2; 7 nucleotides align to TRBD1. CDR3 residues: CASSFPTGSRGEDYGYTF. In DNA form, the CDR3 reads TGTGCCAGCAGTTTTCCGACAGGGAGTAGGGGGGAAGACTATGGCTACACCTTC.